These T cell receptor beta chains were read from a single sample in a study of cytomegalovirus exposure and HLA in healthy donors. Here immunoSEQ multiplex PCR was the method, and the copy in TCRdb shows in-frame clones only, minus some. This sample has about 130,000 clones, with 60% to 80% found just once. The source material was PBMCs. These receptors were obtained from a man aged 45-65 years in good health and CMV-seronegative. Each CDR3 is given with its conserved first and last residue. The order of the fields is clone size, J gene, V gene, D gene, CDR3 DNA, CDR3 protein. The D gene is left open where the match is weak. Not every row has a clone size; where given, it reads once, few, many or a size class.

- | TRBJ2-7 | TRBV4-1 | TRBD1 | TGCGCCAGCAGCCAAGGGCTCCCGGGACAGGGTTACTACGAGCAGTACTTC | CASSQGLPGQGYYEQYF
few | TRBJ2-1 | TRBV4-1 | TRBD2 | TGCGCCAGCAGCCAACTAGGACTAGCGGGATACAATGAGCAGTTCTTC | CASSQLGLAGYNEQFF
- | TRBJ2-3 | TRBV11-1 | TRBD1 | TGTGCCAGCAGAAGGACAGGAACGCAGTATTTT | CASRRTGTQYF
few | TRBJ2-5 | TRBV27 | TRBD1 | TGTGCCAGCAGGCCTCCGGGACAGGGGGCGTTGGGGACCCAGTACTTC | CASRPPGQGALGTQYF
few | TRBJ1-4 | TRBV14 | - | TGTGCCAGCAGCCAAGATCGGTATTCATCCGGAAAACTGTTTTTT | CASSQDRYSSGKLFF
- | TRBJ2-3 | TRBV10-3 | - | TGTGCCACTGGGGGAGAGATCAGGGGCGCAGATACGCAGTATTTT | CATGGEIRGADTQYF
once | TRBJ2-7 | TRBV6-1 | - | TGTGCCAGCAGAGAGGCCTCCTACGAGCAGTACTTC | CASREASYEQYF
- | TRBJ2-2 | TRBV19 | - | TGTGCCAGTAGTATGGGTCAGGTTGGGACCGGGGAGCTGTTTTTT | CASSMGQVGTGELFF
- | TRBJ2-7 | TRBV5-6 | TRBD1 | TGTGCCAGCAGCTTTCGGGGGACAGGGGGCAACGAGCAGTACTTC | CASSFRGTGGNEQYF
- | TRBJ2-7 | TRBV4-1 | TRBD2 | TGCGCCAGCAGCCAAGGCATCCTTAGGGCGGGAGGCCTCTCCTACGAGCAGTACTTC | CASSQGILRAGGLSYEQYF
few | TRBJ1-1 | TRBV14 | TRBD1 | TGTGCCAGCAGCCAGCAGGACAGGGGGCTGACTGAAGCTTTCTTT | CASSQQDRGLTEAFF
- | TRBJ2-7 | TRBV7-8 | TRBD1 | TGTGCCAGCAGCTTAGCTGGGGGGACAGGGCGCACCTACGAGCAGTACTTC | CASSLAGGTGRTYEQYF
- | TRBJ2-7 | TRBV18 | - | TGTGCCAGCTCACCCCTGGACAGTTTCGCCGCCGAGCAGTACTTC | CASSPLDSFAAEQYF
- | TRBJ1-1 | TRBV27 | - | TGTGCCAGCAGTCAAAACGGGGTTAACACTGAAGCTTTCTTT | CASSQNGVNTEAFF
few | TRBJ2-7 | TRBV28 | - | TGTGCCAGCACCAGGGGTCGGTGGGAGCAGTACTTC | CASTRGRWEQYF
- | TRBJ2-1 | TRBV19 | TRBD2 | TGTGCCAGTAGTGTTAGCGGGAGGGACTACAATGAGCAGTTCTTC | CASSVSGRDYNEQFF
- | TRBJ2-7 | TRBV27 | TRBD1 | TGTGCCAGCAGTTTATTGGGCGGGACAGGGTTAAACGAGCAGTACTTC | CASSLLGGTGLNEQYF
- | TRBJ1-1 | TRBV6-5 | TRBD1 | TGTGCCAGCACCACGGACAGGGGGCTTAAAGCTTTCTTT | CASTTDRGLKAFF
- | TRBJ1-1 | TRBV5-1 | TRBD1 | TGCGCCAGCATGCCGGGGGGGACAGGGGTGAACACTGAAGCTTTCTTT | CASMPGGTGVNTEAFF
once | TRBJ2-7 | TRBV6-5 | - | TGTGCCAGCAGTTACTCAGGGAGCGGGTACGAGCAGTACTTC | CASSYSGSGYEQYF
- | TRBJ2-7 | TRBV15 | - | TGTGCCACCAGCAGTGGCTTGCGGCAGGGTAACGAGCAGTACTTC | CATSSGLRQGNEQYF
- | TRBJ1-2 | TRBV28 | - | TGTGCCAGCAGTTCCCTCCCCAACTATGGCTACACCTTC | CASSSLPNYGYTF
- | TRBJ1-2 | TRBV28 | - | TGTGCCAGCAGTTCTCTACGAGAGGATACGAAAGCCGGCTACACCTTC | CASSSLREDTKAGYTF
- | TRBJ2-1 | TRBV4-2 | TRBD2 | TGTGCCAGCAGCCAGGCAACTGTAGCGGGAGTTTCCTACAATGAGCAGTTCTTC | CASSQATVAGVSYNEQFF